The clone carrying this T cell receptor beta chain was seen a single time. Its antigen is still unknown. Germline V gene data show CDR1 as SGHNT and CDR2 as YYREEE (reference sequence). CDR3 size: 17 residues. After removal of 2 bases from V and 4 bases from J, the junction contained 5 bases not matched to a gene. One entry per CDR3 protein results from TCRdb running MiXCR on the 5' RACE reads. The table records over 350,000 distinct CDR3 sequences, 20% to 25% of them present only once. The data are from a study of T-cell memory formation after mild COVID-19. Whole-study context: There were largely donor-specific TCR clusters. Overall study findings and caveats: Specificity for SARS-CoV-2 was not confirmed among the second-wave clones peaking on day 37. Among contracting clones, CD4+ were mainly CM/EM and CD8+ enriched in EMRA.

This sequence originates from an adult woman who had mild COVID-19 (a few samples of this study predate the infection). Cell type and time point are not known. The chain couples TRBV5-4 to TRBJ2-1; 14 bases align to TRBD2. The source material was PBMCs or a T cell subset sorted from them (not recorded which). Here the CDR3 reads CASSFHRTSGGYNEQFF. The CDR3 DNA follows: TGTGCCAGCAGCTTCCACAGGACTAGCGGGGGGTACAATGAGCAGTTCTTC. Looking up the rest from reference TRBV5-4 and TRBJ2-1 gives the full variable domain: ETGVTQSPTHLIKTRGQQVTLRCSSQSGHNTVSWYQQALGQGPQFIFQYYREEENGRGNFPPRFSGLQFPNYSSELNVNALELDDSALYLCASSFHRTSGGYNEQFFGPGTRLTVL.